In this sample, the clone carrying this TCR beta chain turned up many times. Someone took the PBMCs out of approximately 10 ml of fresh peripheral blood. The CDR3 spans 13 residues. Per germline, CDR1 MDHEN and CDR2 SYDVKM. The V and J ends lost 5 bases and 4 bases respectively, with 11 bases between them. These data are taken from a study of Graves' ophthalmopathy and Graves' hyperthyroidism. For repertoire sequencing, the TCR beta CDR3 regions were amplified from RNA transcripts. First-round RT-PCR employed HTBI primers, with a second-round multiplex PCR after it. TCRdb itself ran the multiplex PCR reads through MiXCR, one entry per CDR3 protein. This table holds over 450,000 distinct CDR3 sequences, around an eighth found once.

The clonotype comes from a woman aged 25 to 39 with Graves' ophthalmopathy. Sequenced input: blood. The chain combines TRBV28 with TRBJ1-1; D not resolved. CDR3: CASSTPLGTEAFF. The CDR3 coding sequence is TGTGCCAGCAGTACCCCTTTAGGCACTGAAGCTTTCTTT.